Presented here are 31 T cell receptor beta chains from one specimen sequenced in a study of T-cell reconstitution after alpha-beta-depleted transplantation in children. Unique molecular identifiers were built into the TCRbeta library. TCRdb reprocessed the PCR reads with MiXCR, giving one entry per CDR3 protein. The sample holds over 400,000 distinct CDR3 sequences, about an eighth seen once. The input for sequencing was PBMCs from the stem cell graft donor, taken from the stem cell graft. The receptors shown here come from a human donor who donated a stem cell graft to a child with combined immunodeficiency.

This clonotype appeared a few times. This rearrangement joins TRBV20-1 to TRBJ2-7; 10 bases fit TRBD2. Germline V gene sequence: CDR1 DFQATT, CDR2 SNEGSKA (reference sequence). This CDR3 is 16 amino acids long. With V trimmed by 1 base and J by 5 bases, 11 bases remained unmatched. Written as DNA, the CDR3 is TGCAGTGCTAGAGCGTGGTCTAGCGGGAGTCAAGACGAGCAGTACTTC. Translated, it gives CSARAWSSGSQDEQYF.

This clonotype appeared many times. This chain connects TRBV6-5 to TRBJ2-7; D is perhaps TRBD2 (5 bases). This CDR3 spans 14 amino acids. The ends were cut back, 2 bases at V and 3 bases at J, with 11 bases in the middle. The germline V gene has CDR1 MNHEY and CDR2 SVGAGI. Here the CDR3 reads CASSYNEGNYEQYF. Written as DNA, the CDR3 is TGTGCCAGCAGTTACAATGAGGGAAACTACGAGCAGTACTTC.

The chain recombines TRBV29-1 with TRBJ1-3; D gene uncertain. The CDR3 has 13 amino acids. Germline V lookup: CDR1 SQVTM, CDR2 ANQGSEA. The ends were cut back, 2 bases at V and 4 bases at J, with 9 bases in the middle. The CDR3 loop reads CSVEPFNGNTIYF. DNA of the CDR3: TGCAGCGTTGAACCGTTTAACGGAAACACCATATATTTT.

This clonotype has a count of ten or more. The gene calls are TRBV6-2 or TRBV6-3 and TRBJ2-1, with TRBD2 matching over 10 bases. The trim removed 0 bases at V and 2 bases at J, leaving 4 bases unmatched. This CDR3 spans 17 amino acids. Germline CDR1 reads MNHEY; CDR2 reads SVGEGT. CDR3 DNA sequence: TGTGCCAGCAGTTACTCTGGTCTAGCGGGGGCCTACAATGAGCAGTTCTTC. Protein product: CASSYSGLAGAYNEQFF.

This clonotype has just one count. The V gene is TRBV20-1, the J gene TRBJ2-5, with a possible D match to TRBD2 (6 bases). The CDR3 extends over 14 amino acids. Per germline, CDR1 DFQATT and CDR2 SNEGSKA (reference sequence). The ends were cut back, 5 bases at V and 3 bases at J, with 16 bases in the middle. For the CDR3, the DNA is TGCAGTGCTGTCCCCCCGGGACTTAAAGAGACCCAGTACTTC. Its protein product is CSAVPPGLKETQYF.

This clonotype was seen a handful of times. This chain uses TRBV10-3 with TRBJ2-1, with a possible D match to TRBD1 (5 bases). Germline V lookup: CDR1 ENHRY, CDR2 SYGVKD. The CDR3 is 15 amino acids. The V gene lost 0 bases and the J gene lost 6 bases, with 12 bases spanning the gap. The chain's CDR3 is CAISESKQGGNEQFF. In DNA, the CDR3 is TGTGCCATCAGTGAGTCGAAGCAGGGTGGCAATGAGCAGTTCTTC.

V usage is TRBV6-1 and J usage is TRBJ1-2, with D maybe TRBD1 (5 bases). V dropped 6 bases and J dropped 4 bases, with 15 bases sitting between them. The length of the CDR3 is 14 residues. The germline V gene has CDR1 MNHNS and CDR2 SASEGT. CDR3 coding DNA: TGTGCCAGCAGGCCCGACAGTCATTTCTATGGCTACACCTTC. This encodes CASRPDSHFYGYTF.

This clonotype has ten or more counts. The DNA for the CDR3 is TGCGCCAGCAGCCAAGCAGACAGGGGGCTTTCACCCCTCCACTTT. Residues: CASSQADRGLSPLHF. The gene calls are TRBV4-3 and TRBJ1-6; 10 positions match TRBD1. Germline V gives CDR1 LGHNA, CDR2 YSLEER. This CDR3 region has 15 residues. J gave up 9 bases and V 1 base, and 3 bases lay outside the gene matches.

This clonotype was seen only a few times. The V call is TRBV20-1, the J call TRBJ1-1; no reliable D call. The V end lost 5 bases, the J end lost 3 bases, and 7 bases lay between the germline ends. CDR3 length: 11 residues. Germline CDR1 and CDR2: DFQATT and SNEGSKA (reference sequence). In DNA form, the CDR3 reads TGCAGTGCTTCGGACCACACTGAAGCTTTCTTT. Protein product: CSASDHTEAFF.

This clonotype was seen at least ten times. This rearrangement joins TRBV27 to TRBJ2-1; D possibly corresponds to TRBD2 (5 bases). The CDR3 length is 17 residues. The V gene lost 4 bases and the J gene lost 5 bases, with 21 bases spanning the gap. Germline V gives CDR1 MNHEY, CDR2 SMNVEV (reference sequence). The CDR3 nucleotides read TGTGCCAGCAGTTATTCCCCAGTCCAGCGGAAAAACAATGAGCAGTTCTTC. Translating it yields CASSYSPVQRKNNEQFF.

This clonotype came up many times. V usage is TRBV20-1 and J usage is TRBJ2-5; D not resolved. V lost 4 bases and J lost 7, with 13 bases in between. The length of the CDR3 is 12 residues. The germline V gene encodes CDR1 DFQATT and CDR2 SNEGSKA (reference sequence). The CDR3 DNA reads TGCAGTGCTAACATCCCAGTCGGGACCCAGTACTTC. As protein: CSANIPVGTQYF.

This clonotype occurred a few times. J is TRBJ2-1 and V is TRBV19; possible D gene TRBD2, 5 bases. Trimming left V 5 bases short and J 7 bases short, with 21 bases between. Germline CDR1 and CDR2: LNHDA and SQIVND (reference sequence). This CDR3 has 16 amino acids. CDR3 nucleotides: TGTGCCAGTAGTCCACTAGGACTCCTAGGTCCTAATGAGCAGTTCTTC. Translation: CASSPLGLLGPNEQFF.

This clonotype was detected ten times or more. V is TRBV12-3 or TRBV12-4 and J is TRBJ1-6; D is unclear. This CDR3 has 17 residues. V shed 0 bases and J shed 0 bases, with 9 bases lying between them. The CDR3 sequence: CASSLAWGGSYNSPLHF. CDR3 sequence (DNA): TGTGCCAGCAGTTTAGCTTGGGGAGGCTCCTATAATTCACCCCTCCACTTT.

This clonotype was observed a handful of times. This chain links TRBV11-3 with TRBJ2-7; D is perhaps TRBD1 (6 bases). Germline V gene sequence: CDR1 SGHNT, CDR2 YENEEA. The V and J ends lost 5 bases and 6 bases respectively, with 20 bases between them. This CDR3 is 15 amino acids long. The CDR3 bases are TGTGCCAGCAGCAACAGGGTAAATGAGGAAAGCGAGCAGTACTTC. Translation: CASSNRVNEESEQYF.

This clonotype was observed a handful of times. The CDR3 nucleotides read TGTGCCAGCAGTTTCGCCAGTAACACTGAAGCTTTCTTT. It is translated as CASSFASNTEAFF. V gene TRBV12-3 or TRBV12-4 combines with J gene TRBJ1-1; unclear D gene. The CDR3 has 13 residues. With 3 bases removed from V and 2 bases from J, the gap between germline ends came to 7 bases.

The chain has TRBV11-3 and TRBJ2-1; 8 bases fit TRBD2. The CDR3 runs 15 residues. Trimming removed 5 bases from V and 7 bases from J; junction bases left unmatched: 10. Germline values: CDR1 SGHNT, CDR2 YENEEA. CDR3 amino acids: CASSLQREKGNEQFF. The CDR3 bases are TGTGCCAGCAGCCTTCAGCGGGAGAAGGGGAATGAGCAGTTCTTC.

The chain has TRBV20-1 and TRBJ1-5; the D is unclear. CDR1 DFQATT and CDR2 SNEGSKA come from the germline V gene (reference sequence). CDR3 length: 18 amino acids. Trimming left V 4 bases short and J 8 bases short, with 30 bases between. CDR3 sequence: CSAKRDSILVGEGEPQHF. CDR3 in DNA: TGCAGTGCTAAGAGGGATAGCATTCTGGTCGGTGAAGGAGAGCCCCAGCATTTT.

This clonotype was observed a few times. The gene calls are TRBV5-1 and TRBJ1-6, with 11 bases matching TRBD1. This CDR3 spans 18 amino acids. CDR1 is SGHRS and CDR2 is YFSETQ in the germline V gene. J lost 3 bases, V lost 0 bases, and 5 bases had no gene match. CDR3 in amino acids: CASSLEPGQGGYNSPLHF. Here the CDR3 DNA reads TGCGCCAGCAGCTTGGAACCGGGACAGGGGGGCTATAATTCACCCCTCCACTTT. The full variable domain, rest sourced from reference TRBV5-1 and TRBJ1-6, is KAGVTQTPRYLIKTRGQQVTLSCSPISGHRSVSWYQQTPGQGLQFLFEYFSETQRNKGNFPGRFSGRQFSNSRSEMNVSTLELGDSALYLCASSLEPGQGGYNSPLHFGNGTRLTVT.

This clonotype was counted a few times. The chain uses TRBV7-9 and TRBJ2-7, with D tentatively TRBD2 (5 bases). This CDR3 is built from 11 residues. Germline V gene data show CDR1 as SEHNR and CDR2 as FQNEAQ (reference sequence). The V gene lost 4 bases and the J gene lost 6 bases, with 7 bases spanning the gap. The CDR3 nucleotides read TGTGCCAGCAGCTACCGGGGCGAGCAGTACTTC. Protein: CASSYRGEQYF. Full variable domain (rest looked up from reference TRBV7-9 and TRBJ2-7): DTGVSQNPRHKITKRGQNVTFRCDPISEHNRLYWYRQTLGQGPEFLTYFQNEAQLEKSRLLSDRFSAERPKGSFSTLEIQRTEQGDSAMYLCASSYRGEQYFGPGTRLTVT.

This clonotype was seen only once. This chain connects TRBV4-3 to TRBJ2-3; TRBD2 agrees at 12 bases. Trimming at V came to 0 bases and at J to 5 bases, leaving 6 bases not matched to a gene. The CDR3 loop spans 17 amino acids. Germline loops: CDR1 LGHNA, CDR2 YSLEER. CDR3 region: CASSQERLAGVLDTQYF. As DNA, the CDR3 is TGCGCCAGCAGCCAAGAGCGACTAGCGGGAGTTCTAGATACGCAGTATTTT.

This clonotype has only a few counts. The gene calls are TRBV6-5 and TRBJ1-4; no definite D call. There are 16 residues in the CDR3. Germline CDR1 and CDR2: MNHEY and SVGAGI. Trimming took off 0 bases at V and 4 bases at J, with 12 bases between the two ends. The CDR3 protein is CASSYSNRGGNEKLFF. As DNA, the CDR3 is TGTGCCAGCAGTTACTCGAATCGAGGTGGTAATGAAAAACTGTTTTTT.

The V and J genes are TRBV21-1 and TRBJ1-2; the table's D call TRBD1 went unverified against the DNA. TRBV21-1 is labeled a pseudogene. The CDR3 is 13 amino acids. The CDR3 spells CASSKVGAVGYTF. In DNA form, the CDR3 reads TGTGCCAGCAGCAAAGTGGGGGCGGTTGGCTACACCTTC.

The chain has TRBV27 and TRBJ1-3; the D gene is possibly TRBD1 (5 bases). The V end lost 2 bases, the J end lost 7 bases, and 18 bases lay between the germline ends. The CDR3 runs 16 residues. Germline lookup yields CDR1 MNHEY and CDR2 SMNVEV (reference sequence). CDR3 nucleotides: TGTGCCAGCAGTTTAAGGGCGGGGGGTCTGTGGAACACCATATATTTT. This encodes CASSLRAGGLWNTIYF.

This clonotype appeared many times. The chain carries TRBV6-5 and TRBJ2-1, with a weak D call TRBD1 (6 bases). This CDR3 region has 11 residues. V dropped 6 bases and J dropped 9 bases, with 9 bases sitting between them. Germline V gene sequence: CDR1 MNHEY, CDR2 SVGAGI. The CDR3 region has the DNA TGTGCCAGCAGGGAAGGGGGTGAGCAGTTCTTC. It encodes CASREGGEQFF.

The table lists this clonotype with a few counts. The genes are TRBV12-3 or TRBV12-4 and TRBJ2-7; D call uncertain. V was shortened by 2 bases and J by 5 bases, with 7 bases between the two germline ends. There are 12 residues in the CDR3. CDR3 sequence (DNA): TGTGCCAGCAGTTTAAGTATCCACGAGCAGTACTTC. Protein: CASSLSIHEQYF.

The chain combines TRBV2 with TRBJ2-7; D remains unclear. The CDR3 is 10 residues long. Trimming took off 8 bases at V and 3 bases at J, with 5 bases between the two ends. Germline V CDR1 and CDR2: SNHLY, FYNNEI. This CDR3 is CASAIYEQYF. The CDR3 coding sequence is TGTGCCAGCGCAATCTACGAGCAGTACTTC.

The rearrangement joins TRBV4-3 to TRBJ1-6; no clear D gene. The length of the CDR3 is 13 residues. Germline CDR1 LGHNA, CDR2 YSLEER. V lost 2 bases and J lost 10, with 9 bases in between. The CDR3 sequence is CASSQSSGSPLHF. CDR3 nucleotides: TGCGCCAGCAGCCAATCCAGTGGGTCACCCCTCCACTTT.

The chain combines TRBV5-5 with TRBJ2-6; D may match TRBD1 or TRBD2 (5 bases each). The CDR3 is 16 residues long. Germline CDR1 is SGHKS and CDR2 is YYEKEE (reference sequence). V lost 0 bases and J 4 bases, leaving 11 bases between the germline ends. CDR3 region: CASSLVPGTGANVLTF. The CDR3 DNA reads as TGTGCCAGCAGCTTGGTTCCAGGGACCGGGGCCAACGTCCTGACTTTC.

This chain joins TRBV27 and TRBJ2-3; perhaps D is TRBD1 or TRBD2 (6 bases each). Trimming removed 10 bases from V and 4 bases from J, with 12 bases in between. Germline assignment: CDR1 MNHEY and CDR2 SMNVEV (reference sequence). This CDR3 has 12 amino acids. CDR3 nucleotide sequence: TGTGCCACCGAGGGGGAGGCAGATACGCAGTATTTT. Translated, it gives CATEGEADTQYF.

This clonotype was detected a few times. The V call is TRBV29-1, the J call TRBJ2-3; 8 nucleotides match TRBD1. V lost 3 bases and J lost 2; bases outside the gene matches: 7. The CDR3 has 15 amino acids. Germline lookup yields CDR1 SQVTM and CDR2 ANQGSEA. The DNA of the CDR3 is TGCAGCGTTGACGGGACAGGTGATTCCACAGATACGCAGTATTTT. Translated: CSVDGTGDSTDTQYF.

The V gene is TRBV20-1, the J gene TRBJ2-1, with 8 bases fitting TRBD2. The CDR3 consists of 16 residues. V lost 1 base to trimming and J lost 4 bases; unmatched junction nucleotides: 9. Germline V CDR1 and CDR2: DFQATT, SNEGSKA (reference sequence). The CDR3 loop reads CSARGLTSGAYNEQFF. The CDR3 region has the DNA TGCAGTGCTAGAGGACTCACTAGCGGAGCTTACAATGAGCAGTTCTTC.